The present TCR beta chain was sequenced within a study of graft-versus-host responses after intestinal transplantation. The overall study: Those transplanted obtained multivisceral, liver-intestinal, or isolated intestinal grafts. Among the recipients, all got anti-thymocyte globulin induction and then tacrolimus and steroids for roughly three years.

This CDR3 has 14 residues. Looked up from germline, CDR1 is MDHEN and CDR2 is SYDVKM. Trimming took 6 bases from V and 4 from J; bases not matched to a gene: 6. Assay: immunoSEQ multiplex PCR; the TCRdb copy retains only in-frame clones and omits some. The sample has approximately 8,600 clones; roughly 29% are singletons. Overall study findings and caveats: Detected in recipient marrow were GvH clones, some of which were first observed in ileum or blood.

The authors sorted proliferating CFSE-low CD3+CD4+ and CD3+CD8+ responders after the reaction. The chain uses TRBV28 and TRBJ2-1, with 7 positions matching TRBD1. The source material was alloreactive CD4+ T cells from a mixed lymphocyte reaction culture, sampled before intestinal transplant. Stated subset: CFSE-low proliferating T cells sorted from roughly six-day pre-transplant mixed lymphocyte reaction (GvH or HvG direction). The TCR originated in a human patient who received an intestinal transplant. CDR3 sequence reads: CASRGHRGYNEQFF. CDR3 in DNA: TGTGCCAGCAGAGGACACAGGGGTTACAATGAGCAGTTCTTC.